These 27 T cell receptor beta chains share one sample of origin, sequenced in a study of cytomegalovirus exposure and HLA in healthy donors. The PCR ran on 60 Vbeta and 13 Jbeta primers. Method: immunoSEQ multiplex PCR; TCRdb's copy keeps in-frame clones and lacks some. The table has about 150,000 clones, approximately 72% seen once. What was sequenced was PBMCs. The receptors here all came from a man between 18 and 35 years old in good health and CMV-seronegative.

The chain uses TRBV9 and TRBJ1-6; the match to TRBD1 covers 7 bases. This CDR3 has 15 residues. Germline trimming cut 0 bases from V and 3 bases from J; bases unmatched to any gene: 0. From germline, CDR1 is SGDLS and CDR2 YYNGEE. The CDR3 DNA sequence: TGTGCCAGCAGCGTAGGGACAGGCTATAATTCACCCCTCCACTTT. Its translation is CASSVGTGYNSPLHF.

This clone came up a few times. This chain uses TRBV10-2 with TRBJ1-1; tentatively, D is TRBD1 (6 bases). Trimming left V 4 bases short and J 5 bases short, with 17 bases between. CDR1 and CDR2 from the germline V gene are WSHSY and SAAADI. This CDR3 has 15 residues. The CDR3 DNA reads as TGCGCCAGCAGTGCAGTCCTTGCAGGGGAAACTGAAGCTTTCTTT. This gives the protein CASSAVLAGETEAFF.

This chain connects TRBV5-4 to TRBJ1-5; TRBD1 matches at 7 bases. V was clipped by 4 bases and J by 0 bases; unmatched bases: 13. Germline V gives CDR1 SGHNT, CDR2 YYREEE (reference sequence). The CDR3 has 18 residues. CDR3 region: CASSPGQIKLYSNQPQHF. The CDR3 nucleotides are TGTGCCAGCAGCCCGGGACAGATCAAACTCTATAGCAATCAGCCCCAGCATTTT.

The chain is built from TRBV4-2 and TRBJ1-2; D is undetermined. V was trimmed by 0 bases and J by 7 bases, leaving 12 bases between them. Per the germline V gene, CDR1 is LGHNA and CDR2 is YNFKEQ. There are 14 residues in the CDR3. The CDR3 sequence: CASSQELGRTGYTF. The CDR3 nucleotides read TGTGCCAGCAGCCAAGAGCTGGGCCGCACTGGCTACACCTTC.

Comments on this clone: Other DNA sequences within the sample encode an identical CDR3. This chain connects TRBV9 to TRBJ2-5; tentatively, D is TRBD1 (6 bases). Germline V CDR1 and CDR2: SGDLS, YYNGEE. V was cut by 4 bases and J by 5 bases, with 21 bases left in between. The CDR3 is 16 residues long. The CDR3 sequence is CASSSSEDSSVETQYF. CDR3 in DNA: TGTGCCAGCAGCAGCTCTGAGGACAGCTCCGTGGAGACCCAGTACTTC. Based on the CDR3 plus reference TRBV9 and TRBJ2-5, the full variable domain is DSGVTQTPKHLITATGQRVTLRCSPRSGDLSVYWYQQSLDQGLQFLIQYYNGEERAKGNILERFSAQQFPDLHSELNLSSLELGDSALYFCASSSSEDSSVETQYFGPGTRLLVL.

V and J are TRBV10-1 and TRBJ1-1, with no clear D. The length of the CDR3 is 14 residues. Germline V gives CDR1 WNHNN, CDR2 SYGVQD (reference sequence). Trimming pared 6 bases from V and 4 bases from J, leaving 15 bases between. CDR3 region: CASSLGSGVTEAFF. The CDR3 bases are TGCGCCAGCAGCCTGGGGTCCGGGGTCACTGAAGCTTTCTTT.

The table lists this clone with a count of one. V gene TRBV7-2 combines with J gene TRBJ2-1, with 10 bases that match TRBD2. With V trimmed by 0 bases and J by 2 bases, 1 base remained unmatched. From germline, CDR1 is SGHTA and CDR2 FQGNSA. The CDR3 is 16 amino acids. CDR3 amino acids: CASSLASGGAYNEQFF. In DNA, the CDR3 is TGTGCCAGCAGCTTAGCAAGCGGGGGGGCCTACAATGAGCAGTTCTTC.

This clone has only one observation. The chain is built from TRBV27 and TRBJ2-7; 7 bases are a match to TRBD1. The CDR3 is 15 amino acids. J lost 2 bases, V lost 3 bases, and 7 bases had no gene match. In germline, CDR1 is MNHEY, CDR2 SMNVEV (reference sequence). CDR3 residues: CASSFRDSLAYEQYF. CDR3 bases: TGTGCCAGCAGTTTCCGGGACAGCCTCGCCTACGAGCAGTACTTC.

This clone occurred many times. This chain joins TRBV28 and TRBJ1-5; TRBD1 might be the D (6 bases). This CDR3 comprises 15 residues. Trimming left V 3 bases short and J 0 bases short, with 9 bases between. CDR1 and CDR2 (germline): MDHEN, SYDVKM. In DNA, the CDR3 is TGTGCCAGCAGTTTGGTAGGGGGTAGCAATCAGCCCCAGCATTTT. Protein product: CASSLVGGSNQPQHF.

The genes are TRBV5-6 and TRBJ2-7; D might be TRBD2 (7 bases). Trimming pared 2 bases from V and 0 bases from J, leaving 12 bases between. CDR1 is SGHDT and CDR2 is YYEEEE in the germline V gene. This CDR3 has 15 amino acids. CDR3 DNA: TGTGCCAGCAGCTTTAGGGGGGGGAGCTCCTACGAGCAGTACTTC. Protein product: CASSFRGGSSYEQYF.

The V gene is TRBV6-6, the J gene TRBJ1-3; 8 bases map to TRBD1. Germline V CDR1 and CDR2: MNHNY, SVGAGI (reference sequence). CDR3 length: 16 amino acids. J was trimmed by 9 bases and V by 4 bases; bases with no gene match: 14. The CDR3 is CASSFYQDQGAGTIYF. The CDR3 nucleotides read TGTGCCAGCAGTTTCTATCAGGACCAGGGGGCTGGCACCATATATTTT.

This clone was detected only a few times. The CDR3 spells CASSHGDRGHEQFF. In DNA, the CDR3 is TGCGCCAGCAGCCACGGGGACAGGGGTCATGAGCAGTTCTTC. The gene calls are TRBV4-1 and TRBJ2-1; 10 nucleotides agree with TRBD1. V was clipped by 3 bases and J by 8 bases; unmatched bases: 4. The germline V gene has CDR1 MGHRA and CDR2 YSYEKL. The CDR3 is made up of 14 amino acids.

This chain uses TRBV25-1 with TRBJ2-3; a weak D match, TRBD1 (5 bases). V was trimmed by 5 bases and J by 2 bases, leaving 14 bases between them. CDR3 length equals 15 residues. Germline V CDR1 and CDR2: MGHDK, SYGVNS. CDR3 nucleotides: TGTGCCAGCAGTTTCGGGCAGGGAATCACAGATACGCAGTATTTT. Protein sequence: CASSFGQGITDTQYF.

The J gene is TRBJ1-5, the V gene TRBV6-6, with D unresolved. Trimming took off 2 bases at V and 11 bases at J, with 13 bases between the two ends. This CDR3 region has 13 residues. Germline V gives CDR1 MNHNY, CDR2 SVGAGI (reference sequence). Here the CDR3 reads CASSYGVGGAQHF. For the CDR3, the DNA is TGTGCCAGCAGTTACGGGGTGGGCGGGGCCCAGCATTTT.

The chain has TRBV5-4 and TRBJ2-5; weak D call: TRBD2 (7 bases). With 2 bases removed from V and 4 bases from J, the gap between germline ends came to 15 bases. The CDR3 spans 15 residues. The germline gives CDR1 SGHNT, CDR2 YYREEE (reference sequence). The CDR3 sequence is CASSLGVGGPETQYF. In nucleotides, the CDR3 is TGTGCCAGCAGCTTAGGGGTGGGGGGGCCAGAGACCCAGTACTTC.

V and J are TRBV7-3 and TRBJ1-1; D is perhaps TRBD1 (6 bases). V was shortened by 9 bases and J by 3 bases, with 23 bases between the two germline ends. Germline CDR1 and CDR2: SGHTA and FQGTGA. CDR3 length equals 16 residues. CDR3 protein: CASTYPRRDTDTEAFF. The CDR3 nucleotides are TGTGCCAGTACCTACCCCCGCCGGGACACCGACACTGAAGCTTTCTTT.

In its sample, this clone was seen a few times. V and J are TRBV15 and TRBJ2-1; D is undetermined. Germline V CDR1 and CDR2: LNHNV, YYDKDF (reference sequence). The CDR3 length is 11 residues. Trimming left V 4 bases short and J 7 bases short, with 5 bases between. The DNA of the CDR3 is TGTGCCACCAGCATGAGGAATGAGCAGTTCTTC. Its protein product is CATSMRNEQFF. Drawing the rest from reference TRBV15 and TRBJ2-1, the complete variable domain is DAMVIQNPRYQVTQFGKPVTLSCSQTLNHNVMYWYQQKSSQAPKLLFHYYDKDFNNEADTPDNFQSRRPNTSFCFLDIRSPGLGDTAMYLCATSMRNEQFFGPGTRLTVL.

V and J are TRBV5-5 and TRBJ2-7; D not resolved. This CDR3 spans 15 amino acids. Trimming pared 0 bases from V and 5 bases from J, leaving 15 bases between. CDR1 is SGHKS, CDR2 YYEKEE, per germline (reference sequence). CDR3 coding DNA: TGTGCCAGCAGCTTGGAGGATCGGAGTCTTAACGAGCAGTACTTC. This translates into CASSLEDRSLNEQYF.

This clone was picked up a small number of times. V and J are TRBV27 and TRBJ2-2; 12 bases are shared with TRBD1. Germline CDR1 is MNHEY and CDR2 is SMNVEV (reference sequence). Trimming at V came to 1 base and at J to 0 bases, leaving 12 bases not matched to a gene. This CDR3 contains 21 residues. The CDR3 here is CASSLFLAGQGAFANTGELFF. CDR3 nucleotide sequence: TGTGCCAGCAGTTTATTTTTGGCGGGACAGGGGGCTTTCGCGAACACCGGGGAGCTGTTTTTT.

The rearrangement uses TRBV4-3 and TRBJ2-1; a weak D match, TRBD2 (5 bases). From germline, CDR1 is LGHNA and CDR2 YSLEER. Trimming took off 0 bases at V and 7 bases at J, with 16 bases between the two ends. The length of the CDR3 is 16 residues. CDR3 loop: CASSQDQRAVRNEQFF. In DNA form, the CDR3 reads TGCGCCAGCAGCCAAGATCAGAGGGCGGTTAGGAATGAGCAGTTCTTC.

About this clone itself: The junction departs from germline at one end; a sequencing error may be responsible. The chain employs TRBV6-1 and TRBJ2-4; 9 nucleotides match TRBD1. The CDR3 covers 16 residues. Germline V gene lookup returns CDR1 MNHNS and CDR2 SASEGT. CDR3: CASSQVIRTGENSQYF. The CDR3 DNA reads TGTGCCAGCAGTCAAGTCATCCGGACAGGGGAAAACAGTCAGTACTTC.

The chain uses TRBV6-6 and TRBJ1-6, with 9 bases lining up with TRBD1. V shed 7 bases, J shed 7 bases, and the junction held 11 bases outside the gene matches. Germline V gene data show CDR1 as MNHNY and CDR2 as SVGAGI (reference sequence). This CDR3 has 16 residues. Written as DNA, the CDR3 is TGTGCCAGCACCTACCAAGGGGACAGGGAGAATTCACCCCTCCACTTT. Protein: CASTYQGDRENSPLHF.

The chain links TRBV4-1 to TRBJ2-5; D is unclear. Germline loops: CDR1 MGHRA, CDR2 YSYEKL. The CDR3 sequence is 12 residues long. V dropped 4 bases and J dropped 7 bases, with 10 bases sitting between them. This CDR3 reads CASSPDEVTQYF. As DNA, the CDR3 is TGCGCCAGCAGCCCCGACGAGGTGACCCAGTACTTC.

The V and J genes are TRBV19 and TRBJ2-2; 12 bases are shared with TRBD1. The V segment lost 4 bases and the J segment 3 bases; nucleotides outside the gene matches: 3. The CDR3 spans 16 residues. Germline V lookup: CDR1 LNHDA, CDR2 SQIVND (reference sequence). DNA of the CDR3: TGTGCCAGTAGTACCCGGGACAGGGGGCACACCGGGGAGCTGTTTTTT. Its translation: CASSTRDRGHTGELFF. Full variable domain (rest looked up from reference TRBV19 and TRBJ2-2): DGGITQSPKYLFRKEGQNVTLSCEQNLNHDAMYWYRQDPGQGLRLIYYSQIVNDFQKGDIAEGYSVSREKKESFPLTVTSAQKNPTAFYLCASSTRDRGHTGELFFGEGSRLTVL.

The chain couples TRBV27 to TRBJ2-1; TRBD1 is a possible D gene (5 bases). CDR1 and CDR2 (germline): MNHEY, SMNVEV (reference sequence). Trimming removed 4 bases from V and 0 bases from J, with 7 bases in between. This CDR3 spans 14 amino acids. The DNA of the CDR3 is TGTGCCAGCAGTTGGGGCGACTCCTACAATGAGCAGTTCTTC. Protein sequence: CASSWGDSYNEQFF.

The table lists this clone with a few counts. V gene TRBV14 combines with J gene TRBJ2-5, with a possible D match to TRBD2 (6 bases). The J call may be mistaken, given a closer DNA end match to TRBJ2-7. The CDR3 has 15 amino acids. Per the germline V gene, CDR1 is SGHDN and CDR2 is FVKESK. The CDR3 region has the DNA TGTGCCAGCAGCCACCCCTTTAGCGGCCGCTACGAGCAGTACTTC. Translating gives CASSHPFSGRYEQYF.

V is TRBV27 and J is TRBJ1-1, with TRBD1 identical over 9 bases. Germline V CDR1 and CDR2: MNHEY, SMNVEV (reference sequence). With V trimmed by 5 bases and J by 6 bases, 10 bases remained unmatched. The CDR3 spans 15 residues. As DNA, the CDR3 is TGTGCCAGCAGTCACAGGGACAGGGCAACGGCTGAAGCTTTCTTT. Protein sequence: CASSHRDRATAEAFF.